The clone carrying this TCR beta chain was detected a few times. The antigen is unknown. CDR1 is MNHGY and CDR2 is SAAAGT in the germline V gene. Trimming left V 6 bases short and J 3 bases short, with 16 bases between. This CDR3 has 15 residues. From the reads, TCRdb called clonotypes with MiXCR, one entry per CDR3 protein. Among 200,000 or so distinct CDR3 sequences, 35% to 40% were seen once, and the ten largest hold 59%. The record originates from a study of T cell repertoires in cytomegalovirus infection. Overall study: Well-studied HLA-B-restricted epitopes and recently identified HLA-C-restricted epitopes of CMV were both used in the study.

This specimen was CD8+ T cells from cultured PBMCs, taken from culture after CMV antigen stimulation. The rearrangement uses TRBV6-8 and TRBJ2-3, with D perhaps TRBD2 (6 bases). The origin of this receptor is a human donor in good health (CMV status not recorded). Some clones in this sample may be carry-over from other donors' samples. CDR3 in amino acids: CASSPTGTGTDTQYF. The CDR3 coding sequence is TGTGCCAGCAGCCCTACCGGGACTGGTACAGATACGCAGTATTTT.